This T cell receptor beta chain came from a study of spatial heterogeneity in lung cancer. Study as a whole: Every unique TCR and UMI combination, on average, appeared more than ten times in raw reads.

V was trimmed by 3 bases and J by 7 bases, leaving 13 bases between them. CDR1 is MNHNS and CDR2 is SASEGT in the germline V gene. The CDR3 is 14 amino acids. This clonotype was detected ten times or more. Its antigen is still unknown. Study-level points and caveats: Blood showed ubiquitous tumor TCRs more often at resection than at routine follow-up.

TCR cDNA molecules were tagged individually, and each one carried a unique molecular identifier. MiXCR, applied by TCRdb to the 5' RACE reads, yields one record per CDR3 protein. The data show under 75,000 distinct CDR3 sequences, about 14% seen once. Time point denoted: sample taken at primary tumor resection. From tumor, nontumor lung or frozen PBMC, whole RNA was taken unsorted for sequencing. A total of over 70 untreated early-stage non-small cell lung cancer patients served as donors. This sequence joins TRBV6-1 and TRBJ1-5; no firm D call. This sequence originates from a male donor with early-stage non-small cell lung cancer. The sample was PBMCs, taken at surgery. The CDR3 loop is CASSDPGRVQPQHF. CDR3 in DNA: TGTGCCAGCAGTGACCCGGGGAGGGTACAGCCCCAGCATTTT.